This TCR beta chain was sequenced in a study of vaccination and CD4 T cells after COVID-19. Study-wide background: Researchers treated cells with overlapping spike peptides taken from SARS-CoV-2, HCoV-NL63, HCoV-OC43 and HCoV-229E.

CDR3 size: 13 residues. Germline V gives CDR1 MNHEY, CDR2 SMNVEV (reference sequence). Trimming cost V 5 bases and J 1 base, with 8 bases left between them. Stated treatment: roughly 10-day PBMC culture with coronavirus spike peptide pools or control peptides (ViraFEST assay). CD4+ T lymphocytes from the unexposed donor were collected before the COVID-19 pandemic (2011-2018). PBMC cultures, at roughly 2.2 million cells per well, received 8 to 10 IU/ml IL-2 and approximately 10 ug/ml peptide pools. This clonotype was recorded a few times. As yet, its antigen is unknown. The Oncomine TCR Beta short-read assay was applied to DNA of cultured CD4+ T cells. The genomic DNA was obtained from cultured CD4+ T cells by extraction with the QIAamp micro DNA kit. A single record per CDR3 protein comes from TCRdb applying MiXCR to the PCR reads. The data hold approximately 10,000 distinct CDR3 sequences, with around two fifths observed a single time.

Study findings and constraints: Convalescent patients displayed spike mono-reactivity in 304 of 307 vaccine-specific clones. There were relatively few convalescent patients studied, and there were no early post-infection timepoints.

The source material was CD4+ T cells from blood, cultured in vitro. The sequence came from a human donor in good health. The chain recombines TRBV27 with TRBJ1-1, with unresolved D. In DNA, the CDR3 is TGTGCCAGCAGTACGCCTACGAACACTGAAGCTTTCTTT. As protein: CASSTPTNTEAFF.